Reported below is one TCR beta chain. These data come from a study of blood T cell repertoires in COVID-19. The wider study: Sites across the United States, Italy and Spain contributed samples from acute and convalescent COVID-19. The analysed material was cDNA or gDNA that came from T cells, B-cell-depleted T cells, or PBMCs.

Study processing details: Amplification with reference gene primers provided the estimates of nucleated cell counts. TCRdb's table, derived via immunoSEQ multiplex PCR, lists solely in-frame clones and lacks some. V and J calls and clone size are given by that table; D and trimming were obtained from the DNA. Found here are some 100,000 clones, over 80% of them singletons; the top ten hold 5% to 6%. The receptor was isolated from a man over 45 with active COVID-19. Input material: peripheral blood.

CDR3 bases: TGTGCCAGCAGTAACAGGGTCGGCGAGCAGTACTTC. It yields the protein CASSNRVGEQYF. V gene TRBV12-3 or TRBV12-4 combines with J gene TRBJ2-7, with a weak D call TRBD1 (6 bases). V was pared by 5 bases and J by 6 bases, with 11 bases between. CDR3 length: 12 residues.